This entry features one TCR beta chain sequence. Its specificity is unknown. The data stem from a study of T cell responses to AZD1222 COVID-19 vaccine. Germline V gives CDR1 SGHRS, CDR2 YFSETQ. CDR3 length: 15 residues. V gave up 7 bases and J gave up 4 bases, with 21 bases separating them. Here immunoSEQ multiplex PCR was the method, and the copy in TCRdb shows in-frame clones only, minus some. In the table there are just under 90,000 clones, approximately 85% of which are singletons. Findings and caveats of the study: Donors were chiefly white British, with a greater number of females, and clonal diversity was perhaps underestimated. Repertoire samples came only from after the peak T cell response. Within unmutated variant regions lay the reported targets of nearly half of spike-specific TCRs. Seropositive status at baseline applied to only six AZD1222 recipients.

The rearrangement links TRBV5-1 to TRBJ2-7; maybe TRBD1 (6 bases). Source: peripheral blood, taken on day 0 of AZD1222 vaccination. The clonotype originates from an adult in good health. The CDR3 loop reads CASSEGGPNPYEQYF. The CDR3 coding sequence is TGCGCCAGCTCCGAAGGGGGACCCAATCCATACGAGCAGTACTTC.